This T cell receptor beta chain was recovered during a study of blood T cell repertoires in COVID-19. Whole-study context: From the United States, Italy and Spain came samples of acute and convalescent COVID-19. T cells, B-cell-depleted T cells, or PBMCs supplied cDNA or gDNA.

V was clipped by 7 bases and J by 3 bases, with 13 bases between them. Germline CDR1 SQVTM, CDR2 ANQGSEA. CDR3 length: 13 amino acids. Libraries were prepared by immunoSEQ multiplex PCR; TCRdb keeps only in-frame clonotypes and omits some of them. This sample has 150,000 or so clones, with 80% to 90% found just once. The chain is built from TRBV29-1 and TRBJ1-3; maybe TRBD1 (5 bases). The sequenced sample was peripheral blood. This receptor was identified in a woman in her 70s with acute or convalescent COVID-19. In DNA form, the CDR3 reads TGCAGCGCTACTTCGGGGGGTGGAAACACCATATATTTT. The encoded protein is CSATSGGGNTIYF.